Following are 10 T cell receptor beta chains from one sample sequenced in a study of T-cell memory formation after mild COVID-19. Via MiXCR, TCRdb re-called the 5' RACE reads, giving one row per CDR3 protein. The table includes about 620,000 distinct CDR3 sequences, more than 15% detected once. The sample was PBMCs or a T cell subset sorted from them (not recorded which). These TCRs come from an adult woman who had mild COVID-19 (a few samples of this study predate the infection). Cell type and time point are not known.

The V call is TRBV15, the J call TRBJ2-1, with 10 bases identical to TRBD1. This CDR3 contains 16 residues. Germline V CDR1 and CDR2: LNHNV, YYDKDF (reference sequence). Trimming removed 5 bases from V and 4 bases from J; junction bases left unmatched: 8. The CDR3 bases are TGTGCCACCAGCGAGGGGAGGGACAGGGGTTACAATGAGCAGTTCTTC. This sequence encodes CATSEGRDRGYNEQFF.

This clonotype showed up just a few times. This chain uses TRBV12-3 or TRBV12-4 with TRBJ2-2, with 9 bases identical to TRBD1. The CDR3 contains 15 residues. The ends lost 3 bases at V and 7 bases at J; junction bases unmatched: 6. CDR3 DNA: TGTGCCAGCAGTTTTGGGACAGGGATAATCGGGGAGCTGTTTTTT. Its protein product is CASSFGTGIIGELFF.

The genes are TRBV9 and TRBJ2-3; D possibly uses TRBD1 or TRBD2 (6 bases each). This CDR3 is built from 18 residues. Germline loops: CDR1 SGDLS, CDR2 YYNGEE. V was clipped by 0 bases and J by 6 bases, with 23 bases between them. This CDR3 reads CASSVESEGGLFVDTQYF. CDR3 nucleotides: TGTGCCAGCAGCGTAGAGTCCGAGGGGGGACTTTTCGTTGATACGCAGTATTTT.

The chain carries TRBV18 and TRBJ2-4; D unclear. The CDR3 runs to 17 residues. Germline V lookup: CDR1 KGHSH, CDR2 LQKENI. Trimming shortened V by 8 bases and J by 1 base, and 21 bases separated the two germline ends. The CDR3 nucleotides read TGTGCCAGCCCCATCCGGGTCTACCCAGAGGCCAAAAACATTCAGTACTTC. Encoded protein: CASPIRVYPEAKNIQYF.

This chain joins TRBV2 and TRBJ1-6, with D possibly matching TRBD1 (5 bases). Germline values: CDR1 SNHLY, CDR2 FYNNEI. V was cut by 10 bases and J by 5 bases, with 15 bases left in between. The CDR3 consists of 14 residues. The CDR3, as DNA: TGTGCCACAAGCTACGACAGAAATAATTCACCCCTCCACTTT. Amino acid sequence: CATSYDRNNSPLHF.

The table lists this clonotype with a few counts. V usage is TRBV11-2 and J usage is TRBJ1-1; TRBD1 might be the D (5 bases). Germline CDR1 is SGHAT and CDR2 is FQNNGV. This CDR3 comprises 16 residues. V dropped 4 bases and J dropped 1 base, with 16 bases sitting between them. CDR3 bases: TGTGCCAGCAGCTCTTATTCGGGGCAGACGAACACTGAAGCTTTCTTT. Its protein product is CASSSYSGQTNTEAFF.

V usage is TRBV9 and J usage is TRBJ2-3, with D maybe TRBD2 (6 bases). The CDR3 length is 15 residues. The germline CDR1 and CDR2 sequences are SGDLS and YYNGEE. V dropped 4 bases and J dropped 4 bases, with 16 bases sitting between them. The CDR3 nucleotides read TGTGCCAGCAGCCCGGGTGGCGGGGAGGCAGATACGCAGTATTTT. Its translation: CASSPGGGEADTQYF.

This clonotype came up a few times. The rearrangement uses TRBV7-9 and TRBJ2-7; tentatively, D is TRBD2 (6 bases). This CDR3 contains 14 residues. The germline V and J ends were trimmed by 2 bases and 6 bases, with 14 bases remaining between them. Germline CDR1 and CDR2: SEHNR and FQNEAQ (reference sequence). The CDR3 bases are TGTGCCAGCAGCTTAAGCTCGTGGGGAGGCGAGCAGTACTTC. Protein: CASSLSSWGGEQYF.

The chain carries TRBV6-6 and TRBJ2-7; 7 nucleotides line up with TRBD1. The germline CDR1 and CDR2 sequences are MNHNY and SVGAGI (reference sequence). CDR3 length: 14 amino acids. The junction had 5 bases not matched to a gene; V was cut back by 5 bases and J by 1 base. Here the CDR3 reads CASSTDRQSYEQYF. The CDR3 DNA follows: TGTGCCAGCAGTACGGACAGGCAATCCTACGAGCAGTACTTC.

V and J are TRBV20-1 and TRBJ2-3; D is unclear. The CDR3 is made up of 14 amino acids. Germline values: CDR1 DFQATT, CDR2 SNEGSKA (reference sequence). V was clipped by 1 base and J by 1 base, with 9 bases between them. CDR3 sequence: CSARGTLGTDTQYF. The CDR3 DNA reads as TGCAGTGCTAGAGGAACCCTTGGCACAGATACGCAGTATTTT.